These 18 T cell receptor beta chains were sequenced from one sample in a study of blood T cell repertoires in COVID-19 (dated by TCRdb to 2020 to 2021). The library was made by the immunoSEQ multiplex PCR assay. TCRdb took over this immuneACCESS table, retaining in-frame rearrangements with V and J assigned. Such tables are incomplete; in checked studies, under half of the missing clones stem from an unresolved V gene, and the remainder is unexplained. The sample contains around 200,000 clones, about 88% of them found a single time. Of the sample, around 2.7% is held by the ten largest clones. The sample consisted of peripheral blood. Receptors originate from a man aged 40-55 years with active or convalescent COVID-19.

The chain joins TRBV12-3 or TRBV12-4 to TRBJ1-5; D gene uncertain. V was cut by 6 bases and J by 6 bases, with 9 bases left in between. The CDR3 runs 12 residues. The DNA of the CDR3 is TGTGCCAGCAGGAGCACGGTTCAGCCCCAGCATTTT. Translating it yields CASRSTVQPQHF.

V gene TRBV3-1 (or the pseudogene TRBV3-2) combines with J gene TRBJ2-3; tentatively, D is TRBD1 (5 bases). This CDR3 is built from 15 residues. The germline CDR1 and CDR2 sequences are LGHDT and YNNKEL (reference sequence). V lost 2 bases, J lost 0 bases, and 9 bases lay in between. Here the CDR3 DNA reads TGTGCCAGCAGCCAACTGCGACAGAGCACAGATACGCAGTATTTT. It is translated as CASSQLRQSTDTQYF.

The chain carries TRBV18 and TRBJ1-5, with 8 nucleotides matching TRBD1. Germline trimming cut 9 bases from V and 5 bases from J; bases unmatched to any gene: 12. There are 15 residues in the CDR3. Germline assignment: CDR1 KGHSH and CDR2 LQKENI. This chain's CDR3 is CASSRGQGVDQPQHF. CDR3 nucleotides: TGTGCCAGTTCGCGAGGACAGGGCGTGGATCAGCCCCAGCATTTT.

The chain links TRBV30 to TRBJ2-1; 9 positions match TRBD2. This CDR3 comprises 14 residues. Per the germline V gene, CDR1 is GTSNPN and CDR2 is SVGIG (reference sequence). V was pared by 5 bases and J by 8 bases, with 10 bases of the junction left unmatched. CDR3 nucleotide sequence: TGTGCCTGGGGGCAGGGAGCTAGCGGGGATGAGCAGTTCTTC. This codes for CAWGQGASGDEQFF. Combining the CDR3 with reference TRBV30 and TRBJ2-1 gives the whole variable domain SQTIHQWPATLVQPVGSPLSLECTVEGTSNPNLYWYRQAAGRGLQLLFYSVGIGQISSEVPQNLSASRPQDRQFILSSKKLLLSDSGFYLCAWGQGASGDEQFFGPGTRLTVL.

J is TRBJ2-3 and V is TRBV27; 10 nucleotides agree with TRBD2. The germline V gene encodes CDR1 MNHEY and CDR2 SMNVEV (reference sequence). The CDR3 runs to 17 residues. Trimming cost V 4 bases and J 5 bases; bases outside gene matches: 12. CDR3 protein: CASSSPNLAGVKDTQYF. In DNA form, the CDR3 reads TGTGCCAGCAGTTCCCCTAACCTAGCGGGGGTAAAAGATACGCAGTATTTT.

As regards this clone: Different DNA sequences within this sample yield the same CDR3. V gene TRBV27 combines with J gene TRBJ1-2; D remains ambiguous. V lost 0 bases and J 4 bases, leaving 6 bases between the germline ends. Germline V gene data show CDR1 as MNHEY and CDR2 as SMNVEV (reference sequence). CDR3 length: 13 amino acids. The CDR3 sequence: CASSLSTGYGYTF. The CDR3 bases are TGTGCCAGCAGTTTATCGACGGGCTATGGCTACACCTTC.

The chain has TRBV2 and TRBJ1-4; 9 bases fit TRBD1. J was trimmed by 8 bases and V by 4 bases; bases with no gene match: 17. Germline V gene lookup returns CDR1 SNHLY and CDR2 FYNNEI. This CDR3 comprises 18 residues. The CDR3 DNA reads TGTGCCAGCAGTGGTTGGTCGGGACAGGGTCTTTTTCGAGAAAAACTGTTTTTT. The encoded protein is CASSGWSGQGLFREKLFF.

This sequence joins TRBV27 and TRBJ2-3, with 7 nucleotides matching TRBD2. Germline V gene lookup returns CDR1 MNHEY and CDR2 SMNVEV (reference sequence). The CDR3 is 16 residues long. V shed 1 base and J 1 base; nucleotides not matched to a gene: 5. The CDR3 here is CASSLWGGSGTDTQYF. The CDR3 nucleotides read TGTGCCAGCAGTTTATGGGGGGGGTCGGGCACAGATACGCAGTATTTT.

This clone was recorded only once. The same CDR3 also results from other DNA sequences found in this sample. The chain links TRBV5-1 to TRBJ2-5; D is unresolved. V was trimmed by 0 bases and J by 2 bases, leaving 8 bases between them. The CDR3 runs to 14 residues. Germline values: CDR1 SGHRS, CDR2 YFSETQ. The CDR3 region is CASSLGAGQETQYF. The DNA for the CDR3 is TGCGCCAGCAGCTTGGGGGCTGGGCAAGAGACCCAGTACTTC.

The chain combines TRBV11-2 with TRBJ2-4; 8 nucleotides align to TRBD1. The CDR3 totals 13 residues. The V gene's germline CDR1 is SGHAT and CDR2 FQNNGV. The V segment lost 4 bases and the J segment 8 bases; nucleotides outside the gene matches: 4. The CDR3 is CASSSLQGDIQYF. The CDR3 region has the DNA TGTGCCAGCAGCTCCCTACAGGGGGACATTCAGTACTTC. The variable domain in full, with the rest retrieved from reference TRBV11-2 and TRBJ2-4, is EAGVAQSPRYKIIEKRQSVAFWCNPISGHATLYWYQQILGQGPKLLIQFQNNGVVDDSQLPKDRFSAERLKGVDSTLKIQPAKLEDSAVYLCASSSLQGDIQYFGAGTRLSVL.

The chain combines TRBV7-9 with TRBJ2-5, with a possible D match to TRBD2 (7 bases). In germline, CDR1 is SEHNR, CDR2 FQNEAQ (reference sequence). The CDR3 contains 16 residues. Trimming removed 4 bases from V and 4 bases from J, with 19 bases in between. The CDR3 sequence is CASSSQGGGLGETQYF. CDR3 nucleotide sequence: TGTGCCAGCAGCTCCCAGGGCGGGGGCTTAGGAGAGACCCAGTACTTC.

The rearrangement joins TRBV2 to TRBJ2-5; tentatively, D is TRBD1 (6 bases). The CDR3 extends over 14 amino acids. The germline V and J ends were trimmed by 8 bases and 1 base, with 14 bases remaining between them. Looked up from germline, CDR1 is SNHLY and CDR2 is FYNNEI. Written as DNA, the CDR3 is TGTGCCAGCGGCTCAGGGGCATTCCAAGAGACCCAGTACTTC. Protein product: CASGSGAFQETQYF.

The genes are TRBV13 and TRBJ2-1; D is unresolved. The V end was cut by 5 bases, the J end by 8 bases, with 16 bases between. CDR3 length: 14 amino acids. CDR1 is PRHDT, CDR2 FYEKMQ, per germline (reference sequence). In DNA, the CDR3 is TGTGCCAGCAGCGGGCAGGTGGCCTTTTATGAGCAGTTCTTC. The encoded protein is CASSGQVAFYEQFF.

Points on this clone: Other nucleotide sequences from this sample produce the same CDR3. CDR3 residues: CASSLSGYEQYF. The DNA for the CDR3 is TGTGCCAGCAGTTTATCCGGGTACGAGCAGTACTTC. V is TRBV28 and J is TRBJ2-7; no firm D call. This CDR3 has 12 amino acids. V shed 1 base and J shed 4 bases, with 5 bases lying between them. The germline CDR1 and CDR2 sequences are MDHEN and SYDVKM.

The V gene is TRBV12-3 or TRBV12-4, the J gene TRBJ1-1; D unresolved. This CDR3 has 13 amino acids. Between the trimmed V and J ends, which lost 6 bases and 4 bases, there was a span of 12 bases. This chain's CDR3 is CASSPPRVTEAFF. Here the CDR3 DNA reads TGTGCCAGCAGCCCCCCCCGGGTCACTGAAGCTTTCTTT.

CDR3 region: CASSVTGTAYSNQPQHF. The DNA of the CDR3 is TGTGCCAGTAGTGTTACCGGGACAGCTTATAGCAATCAGCCCCAGCATTTT. The V gene is TRBV19, the J gene TRBJ1-5, with TRBD1 matching 7 bases. From germline, CDR1 is LNHDA and CDR2 SQIVND (reference sequence). The V gene end was trimmed by 5 bases and the J gene end by 0 bases; junction bases not matched to a gene: 10. This CDR3 comprises 17 residues.

CDR3 bases: TGTGCCACCAGCATGTCCGGCGGGCCCCAGCATTTT. This translates into CATSMSGGPQHF. The chain joins TRBV24-1 to TRBJ1-5; D gene uncertain. Germline assignment: CDR1 KGHDR and CDR2 SFDVKD. The CDR3 totals 12 residues. Trimming shortened V by 7 bases and J by 9 bases, and 12 bases separated the two germline ends.

CDR3 residues: CASARGAASGNTIYF. CDR3 DNA: TGTGCCAGCGCCCGGGGGGCGGCCTCTGGAAACACCATATATTTT. V is TRBV28 and J is TRBJ1-3; possibly TRBD1 for D (6 bases). Germline V CDR1 and CDR2: MDHEN, SYDVKM. Between the trimmed V and J ends, which lost 8 bases and 0 bases, there was a span of 14 bases. The CDR3 contains 15 residues.